The rows below give T cell receptor beta chains drawn from one sample of a study of human T cells and chemical hapten exposure. MiXCR was run by TCRdb on the RACE reads, yielding one entry per CDR3 protein. The profile shows 80,000 to 95,000 distinct CDR3 sequences, 11% of them singletons. This sample comprised whole blood, obtained in connection with sensitization to the hapten diphenylcyclopropenone (DPC). The receptors here all came from a man aged 35 to 55 with alopecia areata. Some clones in this sample may be carry-over from other donors' samples. CDR3s include the opening cysteine and the closing phenylalanine or tryptophan. The D gene is left open where the match is weak. Size is stated for part of the rows, as once, few or many counts, or as a class when the clone is expanded.

v_gene	d_gene	j_gene	abundance	CDR3aa	CDR3nt
TRBV7-2	-	TRBJ2-7	-	CASSLDEGTSYEQYF	TGTGCCAGCAGCTTAGACGAAGGAACCTCCTACGAGCAGTACTTC
TRBV29-1	-	TRBJ2-3	-	CSGDRGTDTQYF	TGCAGCGGGGACCGGGGCACAGATACGCAGTATTTT
TRBV2	-	TRBJ2-1	few	CASSGPVYNEQFF	TGTGCCAGCTCAGGACCAGTTTACAATGAGCAGTTCTTC
TRBV6-2/TRBV6-3	-	TRBJ2-5	many	CASSPQETQYF	TGTGCCAGCAGCCCCCAAGAGACCCAGTACTTC
TRBV6-2/TRBV6-3	TRBD2	TRBJ2-2	few	CASSYGLAVDTGELFF	TGTGCCAGCAGTTACGGTCTAGCGGTCGACACCGGGGAGCTGTTTTTT
TRBV7-2	-	TRBJ2-3	-	CASSLSWNPQYF	TGTGCCAGCAGCTTGTCCTGGAATCCGCAGTATTTT
TRBV7-9	-	TRBJ2-7	few	CASSSGPMEQYF	TGTGCCAGCAGCTCCGGGCCTATGGAGCAGTACTTC
TRBV1	-	TRBJ2-4	many	CTSRTARNIQYF	TGCACCAGCAGAACCGCGCGGAACATTCAGTACTTC
TRBV6-5	-	TRBJ2-3	-	CASTLLRGGTDTQYF	TGTGCCAGCACCCTACTTAGAGGGGGCACAGATACGCAGTATTTT
TRBV18	TRBD1	TRBJ2-1	-	CASSNTGTVGEQFF	TGTGCCAGCTCCAATACCGGGACAGTTGGGGAGCAGTTCTTC
TRBV15	-	TRBJ2-3	-	CATSRAGSDTQYF	TGTGCCACCAGCAGAGCGGGATCCGATACGCAGTATTTT
TRBV7-8	-	TRBJ2-7	-	CASSLVSRISDPYEQYF	TGTGCCAGCAGCTTAGTGAGCAGAATCTCTGACCCCTACGAGCAGTACTTC
TRBV28	TRBD2	TRBJ2-1	few	CASSFSSGKTYNEQFF	TGTGCCAGCAGTTTCTCTAGCGGGAAAACCTACAATGAGCAGTTCTTC
TRBV20-1	TRBD1	TRBJ2-5	many	CSARDGDRVQETQYF	TGCAGTGCTAGAGATGGGGACAGGGTCCAAGAGACCCAGTACTTC
TRBV3-1	TRBD1	TRBJ1-1	many	CASSQDVGGVTEAFF	TGTGCCAGCAGCCAAGATGTAGGGGGCGTTACTGAAGCTTTCTTT
TRBV12-3/TRBV12-4	-	TRBJ2-1	-	CASSLGPYNEQFF	TGTGCCAGCAGTTTAGGGCCTTACAATGAGCAGTTCTTC
TRBV7-9	-	TRBJ2-1	-	CASSHIPRRSDEQFF	TGTGCCAGCAGCCATATACCGCGAAGGAGCGATGAGCAGTTCTTC
TRBV3-1	TRBD2	TRBJ2-1	few	CASSHGLAENNEQFF	TGTGCCAGCAGCCATGGACTAGCGGAGAACAATGAGCAGTTCTTC
TRBV6-2/TRBV6-3	TRBD2	TRBJ2-3	few	CASSYSRLAEMGTQYF	TGTGCCAGCAGTTACTCGAGGCTAGCGGAGATGGGTACGCAGTATTTT
TRBV4-3	-	TRBJ2-1	many	CASSQDGAAIYNEQFF	TGCGCCAGCAGCCAAGATGGGGCAGCGATCTACAATGAGCAGTTCTTC